This TCR beta chain was documented in a study of blood T cell repertoires in COVID-19. Overall study context: COVID-19 samples from acute and convalescent phases originated in the United States, Italy and Spain. T cells, B-cell-depleted T cells, or PBMCs supplied cDNA or gDNA.

Original handling: The assay estimated nucleated cells by amplifying reference gene primers. Data came from immunoSEQ multiplex PCR; TCRdb stores just in-frame clones and leaves some out. Clonal size and the V and J genes are those of that table, whereas D and trimming came from the DNA. This table holds about 120,000 clones, 70% to 80% found once. The CDR3 has 14 amino acids. Germline V gene lookup returns CDR1 LNHDA and CDR2 SQIVND (reference sequence). V gave up 0 bases and J gave up 4 bases, with 7 bases separating them. This clone came up a few times. The V gene is TRBV19, the J gene TRBJ1-3, with D perhaps TRBD1 (6 bases). The receptor's source is a woman older than 75 with acute or convalescent COVID-19. What was sequenced was peripheral blood. The chain's CDR3 is CASSIDGTGNTIYF. The DNA of the CDR3 is TGTGCCAGTAGTATAGATGGGACAGGAAACACCATATATTTT. Supplemented by reference TRBV19 and TRBJ1-3, the full variable domain reads DGGITQSPKYLFRKEGQNVTLSCEQNLNHDAMYWYRQDPGQGLRLIYYSQIVNDFQKGDIAEGYSVSREKKESFPLTVTSAQKNPTAFYLCASSIDGTGNTIYFGEGSWLTVV.